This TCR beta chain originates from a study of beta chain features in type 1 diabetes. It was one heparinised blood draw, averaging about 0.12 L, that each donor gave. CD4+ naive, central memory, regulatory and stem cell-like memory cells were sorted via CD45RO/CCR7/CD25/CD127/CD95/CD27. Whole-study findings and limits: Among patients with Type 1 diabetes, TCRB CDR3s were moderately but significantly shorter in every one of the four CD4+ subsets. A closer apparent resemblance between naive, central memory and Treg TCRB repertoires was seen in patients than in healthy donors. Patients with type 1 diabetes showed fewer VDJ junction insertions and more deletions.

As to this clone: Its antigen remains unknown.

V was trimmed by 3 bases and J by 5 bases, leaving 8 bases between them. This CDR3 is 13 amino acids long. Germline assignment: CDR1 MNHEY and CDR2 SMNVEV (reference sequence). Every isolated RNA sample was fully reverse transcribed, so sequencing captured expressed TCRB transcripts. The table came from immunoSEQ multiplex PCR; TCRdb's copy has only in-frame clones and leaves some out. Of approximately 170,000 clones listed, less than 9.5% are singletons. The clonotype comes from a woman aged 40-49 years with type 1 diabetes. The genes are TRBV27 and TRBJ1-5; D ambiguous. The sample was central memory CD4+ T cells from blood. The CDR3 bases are TGTGCCAGCAGTTTGAGCCGGGATCAGCCCCAGCATTTT. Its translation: CASSLSRDQPQHF.